This T cell receptor (beta chain) was sequenced for a study of OX40 agonist ivuxolimab in advanced cancers. The CDR3 contains 16 residues. The ends lost 9 bases at V and 1 base at J; junction bases unmatched: 10. CDR1 MRHNA and CDR2 SNTAGT come from the germline V gene. Repertoires were generated with immunoSEQ multiplex PCR, while TCRdb's copy carries only in-frame clones and drops some. Among tens of thousands of clones, roughly nine tenths were seen once, and the ten largest hold about 0.2%. This sequence was found in an adult with an advanced solid tumor such as melanoma, head and neck, liver or kidney cancer. The chain recombines TRBV6-4 with TRBJ2-3, with TRBD1 identical over 10 bases. Sequencing used CD4+ or CD8+ T cells sorted from blood, obtained in a trial of the OX40 agonist ivuxolimab. The CDR3 nucleotides are TGTGCCAGTTCACCGGGACAGGGGACGGGCACAGATACGCAGTATTTT. It translates to CASSPGQGTGTDTQYF.